Following are 28 T cell receptor beta chains from one sample sequenced in a study of CD8 T cells in ankylosing spondylitis. TCRdb reprocessed the 5' RACE reads with MiXCR, giving one entry per CDR3 protein. This repertoire shows 450,000 or so distinct CDR3 sequences, 25% to 30% found once; its top ten account for about 0.9%. Study-level findings and limits: Seemingly characteristic of ankylosing spondylitis blood was a TCR beta motif consisting of under 10 highly homologous variants.

Their antigen targets remain unknown. The source material was blood, either unsorted or a sorted T cell fraction (not recorded which). The origin of the receptors is a male donor with ankylosing spondylitis.

The chain uses TRBV24-1 and TRBJ2-2; D remains ambiguous. The CDR3 is 15 residues long. Looked up from germline, CDR1 is KGHDR and CDR2 is SFDVKD. V was shortened by 4 bases and J by 0 bases, with 8 bases between the two germline ends. The CDR3 DNA reads as TGTGCCACCAGTGAGGGCAGAGCGAACACCGGGGAGCTGTTTTTT. It translates to CATSEGRANTGELFF.

This sequence joins TRBV20-1 and TRBJ2-2; 10 bases align to TRBD2. Germline values: CDR1 DFQATT, CDR2 SNEGSKA (reference sequence). V was clipped by 0 bases and J by 5 bases; unmatched bases: 9. This CDR3 is 17 amino acids long. The CDR3 DNA reads TGCAGTGCTAGAGATCTTAAAAGCGGGAGGGGAACCGGGGAGCTGTTTTTT. It specifies CSARDLKSGRGTGELFF.

This clonotype was found a few times. V gene TRBV10-3 combines with J gene TRBJ2-3, with D perhaps matching TRBD1 or TRBD2 (5 bases each). The ends were cut back, 11 bases at V and 0 bases at J, with 15 bases in the middle. Per germline, CDR1 ENHRY and CDR2 SYGVKD. The CDR3 extends over 14 amino acids. The CDR3 nucleotides are TGTGCCGCGAGGGGCGGAATCAGCACAGATACGCAGTATTTT. Protein: CAARGGISTDTQYF.

V usage is TRBV5-4 and J usage is TRBJ1-2; D remains ambiguous. Germline V gene data show CDR1 as SGHNT and CDR2 as YYREEE (reference sequence). The CDR3 contains 15 residues. Trimming shortened V by 0 bases and J by 4 bases, and 13 bases separated the two germline ends. The CDR3 reads CASSLGEGRGYGYTF. As DNA, the CDR3 is TGTGCCAGCAGCTTGGGAGAGGGCCGCGGCTATGGCTACACCTTC.

The V and J genes are TRBV5-1 and TRBJ1-4; unclear D gene. V was cut by 4 bases and J by 0 bases, with 10 bases left in between. Looked up from germline, CDR1 is SGHRS and CDR2 is YFSETQ. The CDR3 extends over 15 amino acids. CDR3 nucleotides: TGCGCCAGCAGCCTCGGACCGACAACTAATGAAAAACTGTTTTTT. It codes for CASSLGPTTNEKLFF.

The CDR3 protein is CAWSVRWGPYNEQFF. DNA for the CDR3: TGTGCCTGGAGTGTAAGGTGGGGCCCCTACAATGAGCAGTTCTTC. V is TRBV30 and J is TRBJ2-1; weak D call: TRBD1 (5 bases). V gave up 0 bases and J gave up 2 bases, with 11 bases separating them. This CDR3 has 15 amino acids. Germline values: CDR1 GTSNPN, CDR2 SVGIG (reference sequence).

In DNA form, the CDR3 reads TGTGCCAGCAGCTTAGGTTCTTGGCTAGCGAACAACAATGAGCAGTTCTTC. Translating it yields CASSLGSWLANNNEQFF. The J gene is TRBJ2-1, the V gene TRBV7-9; a possible D gene is TRBD2 (6 bases). CDR1 is SEHNR, CDR2 FQNEAQ, per germline (reference sequence). V lost 1 base and J lost 5, with 18 bases in between. There are 17 residues in the CDR3.

The genes are TRBV19 and TRBJ2-3; 13 bases line up with TRBD2. This CDR3 comprises 18 residues. Looked up from germline, CDR1 is LNHDA and CDR2 is SQIVND (reference sequence). V was pared by 6 bases and J by 4 bases, with 13 bases of the junction left unmatched. CDR3 amino acids: CASSILAGGQENSDTQYF. In DNA, the CDR3 is TGTGCCAGTAGCATACTAGCGGGAGGGCAAGAAAACTCAGATACGCAGTATTTT.

The rearrangement joins TRBV20-1 to TRBJ2-3; 14 bases map to TRBD2. V was pared by 0 bases and J by 6 bases, with 8 bases of the junction left unmatched. Germline lookup yields CDR1 DFQATT and CDR2 SNEGSKA (reference sequence). The CDR3 covers 17 residues. CDR3 nucleotides: TGCAGTGCTAGAGATCGGGGACTAGCGGGAGTGGGGGATACGCAGTATTTT. This gives the protein CSARDRGLAGVGDTQYF.

The genes are TRBV20-1 and TRBJ2-3, with TRBD2 matching 14 bases. The CDR3 has 15 residues. V lost 3 bases to trimming and J lost 4 bases; unmatched junction nucleotides: 3. Germline CDR1 DFQATT, CDR2 SNEGSKA (reference sequence). CDR3 sequence reads: CSARGTSGSPDTQYF. CDR3 in DNA: TGCAGTGCTAGGGGGACTAGCGGGAGTCCAGATACGCAGTATTTT.

The V and J genes are TRBV5-1 and TRBJ2-2, with a weak D call TRBD2 (5 bases). V was shortened by 5 bases and J by 4 bases, with 12 bases between the two germline ends. The CDR3 consists of 14 residues. Germline assignment: CDR1 SGHRS and CDR2 YFSETQ. The CDR3 DNA follows: TGCGCCAGCAGGGGAGCGGCACTCACCGGGGAGCTGTTTTTT. It specifies CASRGAALTGELFF.

This clonotype was observed at least ten times. V usage is TRBV4-1 and J usage is TRBJ1-5, with a tentative D call TRBD1 (5 bases). Trimming pared 0 bases from V and 4 bases from J, leaving 13 bases between. CDR1 is MGHRA, CDR2 YSYEKL, per germline. The CDR3 totals 16 residues. The CDR3 region is CASSQDGGLGNQPQHF. CDR3 coding DNA: TGCGCCAGCAGCCAAGATGGGGGTTTAGGAAATCAGCCCCAGCATTTT.

The rearrangement joins TRBV5-1 to TRBJ1-1, with a tentative D call TRBD1 (6 bases). The CDR3 contains 15 residues. Germline CDR1 is SGHRS and CDR2 is YFSETQ. V was shortened by 4 bases and J by 5 bases, with 18 bases between the two germline ends. CDR3 sequence reads: CASSPGSRGGTEAFF. For the CDR3, the DNA is TGCGCCAGCAGCCCCGGTAGCAGGGGAGGGACTGAAGCTTTCTTT.

The chain is built from TRBV12-3 or TRBV12-4 and TRBJ1-1; 7 positions agree with TRBD1. CDR3 length: 14 residues. Germline trimming cut 8 bases from V and 1 base from J; bases unmatched to any gene: 7. The CDR3 DNA is TGTGCCAGCTCCCAGGGGGAGTGGAACACTGAAGCTTTCTTT. It yields the protein CASSQGEWNTEAFF.

The chain is built from TRBV7-2 and TRBJ1-5, with 7 nucleotides matching TRBD1. Trimming took 4 bases from V and 2 from J; bases not matched to a gene: 5. CDR1 is SGHTA, CDR2 FQGNSA, per germline. This CDR3 spans 15 amino acids. CDR3 bases: TGTGCCAGCAGCTCGACAGGGAATGGCAATCAGCCCCAGCATTTT. Its translation is CASSSTGNGNQPQHF. Supplemented by reference TRBV7-2 and TRBJ1-5, the full variable domain reads GAGVSQSPSNKVTEKGKDVELRCDPISGHTALYWYRQSLGQGLEFLIYFQGNSAPDKSGLPSDRFSAERTGGSVSTLTIQRTQQEDSAVYLCASSSTGNGNQPQHFGDGTRLSIL.

The V and J genes are TRBV20-1 and TRBJ2-5; no definite D call. Germline loops: CDR1 DFQATT, CDR2 SNEGSKA (reference sequence). CDR3 length: 14 residues. Trimming left V 0 bases short and J 3 bases short, with 11 bases between. The CDR3 nucleotides are TGCAGTGCTAGAGACCCTTTTCGGGAAGAGACCCAGTACTTC. Its translation is CSARDPFREETQYF.

There are a few counts of this clonotype. The chain has TRBV7-9 and TRBJ2-7; D is ambiguous. V was shortened by 7 bases and J by 4 bases, with 5 bases between the two germline ends. This CDR3 has 10 amino acids. Germline CDR1 and CDR2: SEHNR and FQNEAQ (reference sequence). The CDR3 loop reads CASKRYEQYV. The CDR3 coding sequence is TGTGCCAGCAAACGGTACGAGCAGTACGTC.

The chain couples TRBV3-1 to TRBJ1-4; the match to TRBD1 covers 7 bases. J gave up 5 bases and V 2 bases, and 2 bases lay outside the gene matches. The germline CDR1 and CDR2 sequences are LGHDT and YNNKEL (reference sequence). This CDR3 has 14 residues. The CDR3 is CASSQRGQNEKLFF. The CDR3 DNA sequence: TGTGCCAGCAGCCAAAGGGGGCAAAATGAAAAACTGTTTTTT. Looking up the rest from reference TRBV3-1 and TRBJ1-4 gives the full variable domain: DTAVSQTPKYLVTQMGNDKSIKCEQNLGHDTMYWYKQDSKKFLKIMFSYNNKELIINETVPNRFSPKSPDKAHLNLHINSLELGDSAVYFCASSQRGQNEKLFFGSGTQLSVL.

This chain uses TRBV20-1 with TRBJ2-2, with D unresolved. V lost 0 bases and J lost 2, with 10 bases in between. Looked up from germline, CDR1 is DFQATT and CDR2 is SNEGSKA (reference sequence). This CDR3 comprises 15 residues. In nucleotides, the CDR3 is TGCAGTGCTAGAGATCTGTCTTCAAACACCGGGGAGCTGTTTTTT. Protein product: CSARDLSSNTGELFF.

This chain uses TRBV12-3 or TRBV12-4 with TRBJ1-3; D is unresolved. The V and J ends lost 6 bases and 0 bases respectively, with 12 bases between them. This CDR3 region has 15 residues. The CDR3 region is CASRKGTFSGNTIYF. CDR3 sequence (DNA): TGTGCCAGCAGAAAGGGTACTTTCTCTGGAAACACCATATATTTT.

A few counts support this clonotype. The chain carries TRBV5-1 and TRBJ2-7; D call uncertain. Trimming stripped 0 bases from V and 0 bases from J, with 10 bases between. Germline CDR1 reads SGHRS; CDR2 reads YFSETQ. The CDR3 consists of 15 residues. CDR3 sequence reads: CASSLGTESSYEQYF. The CDR3 DNA sequence: TGCGCCAGCAGCTTGGGGACCGAGAGCTCCTACGAGCAGTACTTC. Full variable domain (remainder filled in from reference TRBV5-1 and TRBJ2-7): KAGVTQTPRYLIKTRGQQVTLSCSPISGHRSVSWYQQTPGQGLQFLFEYFSETQRNKGNFPGRFSGRQFSNSRSEMNVSTLELGDSALYLCASSLGTESSYEQYFGPGTRLTVT.

The CDR3 DNA reads TGTGCCACCAGCAGAGATTTCCCAGCCTATGGCTACACCTTC. This encodes CATSRDFPAYGYTF. The rearrangement joins TRBV15 to TRBJ1-2, with D unclear. V shed 0 bases and J shed 4 bases, with 9 bases lying between them. The CDR3 loop spans 14 amino acids. The germline V gene has CDR1 LNHNV and CDR2 YYDKDF (reference sequence).

The V and J genes are TRBV12-3 or TRBV12-4 and TRBJ1-1; no firm D call. V shed 4 bases and J shed 2 bases, with 11 bases lying between them. The CDR3 totals 14 residues. The CDR3 DNA follows: TGTGCCAGCAGTTCCTCGGTGGCTAACACTGAAGCTTTCTTT. Amino acids: CASSSSVANTEAFF.

V and J are TRBV20-1 and TRBJ2-1, with D hard to call. This CDR3 has 16 residues. V was shortened by 2 bases and J by 8 bases, with 22 bases between the two germline ends. Germline CDR1 DFQATT, CDR2 SNEGSKA (reference sequence). The CDR3 DNA follows: TGCAGTGCTAGACCTATCTCCGACACCCGGCGGTATGAGCAGTTCTTC. Translated: CSARPISDTRRYEQFF.

The chain recombines TRBV7-2 with TRBJ2-7, with 12 bases lining up with TRBD2. Trimming took 5 bases from V and 5 from J; bases not matched to a gene: 4. Germline assignment: CDR1 SGHTA and CDR2 FQGNSA. The CDR3 length is 14 residues. The CDR3, as DNA: TGTGCCAGCAGCCGGACTAGCGGGATAAACGAGCAGTACTTC. Translated: CASSRTSGINEQYF.

This clonotype has more than one count but fewer than ten. This chain joins TRBV20-1 and TRBJ2-1; TRBD1 matches at 8 bases. V lost 7 bases and J lost 5; bases outside the gene matches: 4. The V gene's germline CDR1 is DFQATT and CDR2 SNEGSKA (reference sequence). This CDR3 region has 12 residues. The CDR3 DNA is TGCAGTGGTGGACAGGGCAACAATGAGCAGTTCTTC. As protein: CSGGQGNNEQFF.

This clonotype was seen a few times. This chain joins TRBV5-1 and TRBJ1-2; 8 bases align to TRBD1. The CDR3 is 16 residues long. From germline, CDR1 is SGHRS and CDR2 YFSETQ. J gave up 7 bases and V 4 bases, and 15 bases lay outside the gene matches. In nucleotides, the CDR3 is TGCGCCAGCAGCGTCGCAGGGGGCCTGGGGCTCAGTGGCTACACCTTC. Protein: CASSVAGGLGLSGYTF. The variable domain in full, completed from reference TRBV5-1 and TRBJ1-2, reads KAGVTQTPRYLIKTRGQQVTLSCSPISGHRSVSWYQQTPGQGLQFLFEYFSETQRNKGNFPGRFSGRQFSNSRSEMNVSTLELGDSALYLCASSVAGGLGLSGYTFGSGTRLTVV.

The chain is built from TRBV7-2 and TRBJ1-2; D gene ambiguous. Trimming pared 5 bases from V and 1 base from J, leaving 8 bases between. CDR3 length: 13 amino acids. Per germline, CDR1 SGHTA and CDR2 FQGNSA. CDR3 region: CASSLGYNYGYTF. CDR3 sequence (DNA): TGTGCCAGCAGCCTAGGGTATAACTATGGCTACACCTTC. Based on the CDR3 plus reference TRBV7-2 and TRBJ1-2, the full variable domain is GAGVSQSPSNKVTEKGKDVELRCDPISGHTALYWYRQSLGQGLEFLIYFQGNSAPDKSGLPSDRFSAERTGGSVSTLTIQRTQQEDSAVYLCASSLGYNYGYTFGSGTRLTVV.